The 19 T cell receptor beta chains below all came from one sample that was sequenced in a study of regulatory T cells in long-lasting Graves disease. This sample's time point: persistent/refractory GD, antithyroid drugs over 5 years with positive TRAb. The TCR library used RNA extracted from PBMCs. Arm-PCR of CDR3 regions and iRepertoire HTBI primers were used to build TCR beta libraries. From the multiplex PCR reads, TCRdb called clonotypes with MiXCR, one entry per CDR3 protein. The sample has hundreds of thousands of distinct CDR3 sequences, 25% to 30% seen once. The sequences come from peripheral blood mononuclear cells (PBMCs), collected when the disease was refractory, from a patient treated with antithyroid drugs. The receptors were gathered from a female donor with Graves disease.

This clonotype was counted once. This could be a read error, since a much larger clone is one nucleotide away. The chain uses TRBV5-1 and TRBJ1-1, with TRBD1 identical over 11 bases. Germline trimming cut 0 bases from V and 3 bases from J; bases unmatched to any gene: 4. Germline assignment: CDR1 SGHRS and CDR2 YFSETQ. This CDR3 comprises 16 residues. The CDR3 reads CASSLGTGGLDTEAFF. Written as DNA, the CDR3 is TGCGCCAGCAGCTTGGGGACAGGGGGCTTGGACACTGAAGCTTTCTTT.

Turning to this clonotype: At one end the junction does not follow the germline gene, possibly because of a read error. V usage is TRBV12-3 or TRBV12-4 and J usage is TRBJ2-7; TRBD2 agrees at 10 bases. The CDR3 loop spans 14 amino acids. The chain's CDR3 is CVSSVVAGGYEQYF. The CDR3 nucleotides read TGTGTCAGCAGTGTCGTAGCGGGAGGCTACGAGCAGTACTTC.

The chain carries TRBV3-1 and TRBJ1-2; D is perhaps TRBD1 (6 bases). CDR1 and CDR2 from the germline V gene are LGHDT and YNNKEL (reference sequence). Trimming cost V 3 bases and J 4 bases, with 18 bases left between them. The CDR3 extends over 16 amino acids. The CDR3 reads CASSQDTWTAGYGYTF. The CDR3 region has the DNA TGTGCCAGCAGCCAGGACACCTGGACAGCCGGCTATGGCTACACCTTC.

This clonotype was detected only a few times. J is TRBJ2-7 and V is TRBV6-1; 9 nucleotides match TRBD2. Germline V gene lookup returns CDR1 MNHNS and CDR2 SASEGT. The V gene end was trimmed by 5 bases and the J gene end by 1 base; junction bases not matched to a gene: 9. CDR3 size: 16 residues. The DNA of the CDR3 is TGTGCCAGCAGTAAAAGGACTAGCGACGGATCCTACGAGCAGTACTTC. This gives the protein CASSKRTSDGSYEQYF.

This sequence joins TRBV6-2 or TRBV6-3 and TRBJ2-2; D tentatively reads TRBD1 or TRBD2 (5 bases each). The germline V gene has CDR1 MNHEY and CDR2 SVGEGT. With 1 base removed from V and 4 bases from J, the gap between germline ends came to 22 bases. The CDR3 covers 19 residues. The CDR3 nucleotides are TGTGCCAGCAGTTACTTCCGCCCCCAGGGTCCAGGGAGCACCGGGGAGCTGTTTTTT. Its translation is CASSYFRPQGPGSTGELFF.

This clonotype was found a few times. J is TRBJ1-5 and V is TRBV19, with a tentative D call TRBD1 (6 bases). The germline V gene encodes CDR1 LNHDA and CDR2 SQIVND (reference sequence). This CDR3 has 14 amino acids. V lost 6 bases, J lost 1 base, and 10 bases lay in between. CDR3 coding DNA: TGTGCCAGTAGGGAAGGACAGAGCAATCAGCCCCAGCATTTT. Translating it yields CASREGQSNQPQHF.

V and J are TRBV6-2 or TRBV6-3 and TRBJ1-5; the match to TRBD1 covers 9 bases. Germline loops: CDR1 MNHEY, CDR2 SVGEGT. The CDR3 consists of 17 residues. J was trimmed by 7 bases and V by 0 bases; bases with no gene match: 10. CDR3 coding DNA: TGTGCCAGCAGTTACTCTGCAGGACAGGGGATTCAGCAGCCCCAGCATTTT. It specifies CASSYSAGQGIQQPQHF.

This clonotype was picked up a small number of times. The J gene is TRBJ1-6, the V gene TRBV20-1; 8 positions agree with TRBD1. Trimming took 5 bases from V and 6 from J; bases not matched to a gene: 6. Germline V CDR1 and CDR2: DFQATT, SNEGSKA (reference sequence). The CDR3 covers 14 residues. The CDR3 region is CSALGQGANSPLHF. CDR3 coding DNA: TGCAGTGCTCTAGGACAGGGTGCTAATTCACCCCTCCACTTT.

This rearrangement joins TRBV20-1 to TRBJ2-5; the D is unclear. The CDR3 has 13 amino acids. V was pared by 6 bases and J by 5 bases, with 16 bases between. Germline values: CDR1 DFQATT, CDR2 SNEGSKA (reference sequence). The CDR3 loop is CSALLGKRETQYF. The CDR3 bases are TGCAGTGCCCTCCTTGGGAAAAGGGAGACCCAGTACTTC.

V gene TRBV10-3 combines with J gene TRBJ2-7, with TRBD2 matching over 10 bases. Germline V gene lookup returns CDR1 ENHRY and CDR2 SYGVKD. With V trimmed by 6 bases and J by 0 bases, 2 bases remained unmatched. The CDR3 sequence is 14 residues long. The CDR3 loop is CAIRPSGSSYEQYF. CDR3 DNA sequence: TGTGCCATCAGGCCTAGCGGGAGCTCCTACGAGCAGTACTTC.

The V gene is TRBV29-1, the J gene TRBJ1-5; TRBD1 matches 7 bases. CDR1 and CDR2 (germline): SQVTM, ANQGSEA. The CDR3 covers 15 residues. After removal of 7 bases from V and 1 base from J, the junction contained 10 bases not matched to a gene. The CDR3 sequence: CSARQGLDSNQPQHF. The CDR3 bases are TGCAGCGCTCGACAGGGATTGGACAGCAATCAGCCCCAGCATTTT.

In its sample, this clonotype was seen a few times. The chain links TRBV6-2 or TRBV6-3 to TRBJ2-1; D not resolved. The germline V and J ends were trimmed by 4 bases and 8 bases, with 12 bases remaining between them. The germline gives CDR1 MNHEY, CDR2 SVGEGT. The CDR3 runs 13 residues. The CDR3 sequence: CASSSTDWDEQFF. DNA of the CDR3: TGTGCCAGCAGTTCCACCGATTGGGATGAGCAGTTCTTC.

The chain combines TRBV9 with TRBJ1-1; D possibly corresponds to TRBD1 (5 bases). This CDR3 comprises 17 residues. The V gene lost 0 bases and the J gene lost 3 bases, with 18 bases spanning the gap. The germline V gene has CDR1 SGDLS and CDR2 YYNGEE. The CDR3 loop is CASSVASGSPWDTEAFF. The DNA for the CDR3 is TGTGCCAGCAGCGTAGCTTCAGGGAGCCCATGGGACACTGAAGCTTTCTTT.

Many counts were recorded for this clonotype. This sequence joins TRBV12-3 or TRBV12-4 and TRBJ2-4, with TRBD2 matching over 15 bases. This CDR3 is built from 19 residues. The J segment lost 6 bases and the V segment lost 5 bases, leaving 14 bases of the junction unmatched. In nucleotides, the CDR3 is TGTGCCAGCAGTCCAAGGACTAGCGGGAGGGCCTTAGAGACAAACATTCAGTACTTC. Protein: CASSPRTSGRALETNIQYF.

V is TRBV24-1 and J is TRBJ1-1; maybe TRBD1 (6 bases). V lost 7 bases to trimming and J lost 1 base, with 12 bases between them. There are 14 residues in the CDR3. Germline assignment: CDR1 KGHDR and CDR2 SFDVKD. Here the CDR3 DNA reads TGTGCCACCAGAGCACAGGGTAAGAACACTGAAGCTTTCTTT. It translates to CATRAQGKNTEAFF.

The CDR3 nucleotides are TGTGCCAGCAGTTACGATGCAGCCTACAGTAGCTCCTACGAGCAGTACTTC. It encodes CASSYDAAYSSSYEQYF. This rearrangement joins TRBV6-5 to TRBJ2-7; no clear D. Germline values: CDR1 MNHEY, CDR2 SVGAGI. V was pared by 2 bases and J by 0 bases, with 17 bases between. The CDR3 has 17 amino acids.

This clonotype was seen a handful of times. This chain connects TRBV5-1 to TRBJ2-2, with a possible D match to TRBD1 (6 bases). Germline values: CDR1 SGHRS, CDR2 YFSETQ. The CDR3 is 13 amino acids. Trimming cost V 4 bases and J 5 bases, with 9 bases left between them. The CDR3 nucleotides are TGCGCCAGCAGCGTAGGGACAACCGGGGAGCTGTTTTTT. This sequence encodes CASSVGTTGELFF.

The chain joins TRBV12-3 or TRBV12-4 to TRBJ2-3, with 7 bases fitting TRBD1. The CDR3 extends over 16 amino acids. Losses at the gene ends were 5 bases for V and 1 base for J; bases not matched to a gene: 9. The DNA of the CDR3 is TGTGCCAGCAGTCTCGACAGGGCGGCTGGCACAGATACGCAGTATTTT. It is translated as CASSLDRAAGTDTQYF.

Of note for this clonotype: A single base separates this from a much larger clone, so it may be a read error. The chain is built from TRBV27 and TRBJ1-6; unclear D gene. The CDR3 length is 12 residues. Deletions cut 3 bases from V and 7 bases from J, with 4 bases between. From germline, CDR1 is MNHEY and CDR2 SMNVEV (reference sequence). Written as DNA, the CDR3 is TGTGCCAGCAGTTTTACAAATTCACCCCTCCACTTT. As protein: CASSFTNSPLHF.